This paragraph covers one T cell receptor (beta chain) sequence. Its target is unknown. The sample originates from a study of T cell repertoires in cytomegalovirus infection. MiXCR was run by TCRdb on the reads, yielding one entry per CDR3 protein. The table records hundreds of thousands of distinct CDR3 sequences, roughly 30% of them present only once. The V gene end was trimmed by 4 bases and the J gene end by 7 bases; junction bases not matched to a gene: 6. This CDR3 contains 14 residues. Specimen: cultured CD8+ T cells from PBMCs, collected from culture after CMV antigen stimulation. This clonotype was obtained from a human donor in good health (CMV status not recorded). Some clones in this sample may be carry-over from other donors' samples. The V gene is TRBV12-3 or TRBV12-4, the J gene TRBJ2-4; 8 nucleotides align to TRBD1. The CDR3 sequence is CASSSQDRANIQYF. DNA for the CDR3: TGTGCCAGCAGTTCCCAGGACAGGGCGAACATTCAGTACTTC.